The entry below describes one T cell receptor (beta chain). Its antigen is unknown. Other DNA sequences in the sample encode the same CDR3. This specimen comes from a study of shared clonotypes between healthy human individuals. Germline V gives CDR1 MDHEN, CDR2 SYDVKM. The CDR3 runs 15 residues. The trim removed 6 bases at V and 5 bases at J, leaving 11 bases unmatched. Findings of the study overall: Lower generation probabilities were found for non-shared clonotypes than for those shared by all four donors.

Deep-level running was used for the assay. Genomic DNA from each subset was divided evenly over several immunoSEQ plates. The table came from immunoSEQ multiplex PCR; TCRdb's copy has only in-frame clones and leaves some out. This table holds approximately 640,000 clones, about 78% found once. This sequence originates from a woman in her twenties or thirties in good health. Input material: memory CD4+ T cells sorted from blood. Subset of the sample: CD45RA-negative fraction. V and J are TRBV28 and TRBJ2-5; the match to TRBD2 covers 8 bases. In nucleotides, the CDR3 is TGTGCCAGCAGAAAGAGCGGGAGAGGAGGGGAGACCCAGTACTTC. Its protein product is CASRKSGRGGETQYF.